Following are 11 T cell receptor beta chains from one sample sequenced in a study of OX40 agonist ivuxolimab in advanced cancers. The assay was immunoSEQ multiplex PCR, and TCRdb's table has in-frame clones only and misses some. This sample has around 83,000 clones, with roughly 91% found just once. The sample here was CD4+ or CD8+ T cells sorted from blood, taken in a trial of the OX40 agonist ivuxolimab. The source of these receptors is an adult with an advanced solid tumor such as melanoma, head and neck, liver or kidney cancer.

The V and J genes are TRBV6-1 and TRBJ2-7, with unresolved D. V dropped 3 bases and J dropped 9 bases, with 9 bases sitting between them. CDR1 and CDR2 from the germline V gene are MNHNS and SASEGT. The length of the CDR3 is 11 residues. In DNA, the CDR3 is TGTGCCAGCAGTGAGTTGCCTCCGCAGTACTTC. It translates to CASSELPPQYF.

The chain uses TRBV7-9 and TRBJ2-1; TRBD1 aligns across 8 bases. CDR1 and CDR2 (germline): SEHNR, FQNEAQ (reference sequence). This CDR3 has 15 residues. The trim removed 0 bases at V and 10 bases at J, leaving 8 bases unmatched. CDR3 nucleotide sequence: TGTGCCAGCAGCTTAGCAGGGCAGGGGGCAGGAGAGCAGTTCTTC. Its protein is CASSLAGQGAGEQFF. Full variable domain (outside the CDR3, taken from reference TRBV7-9 and TRBJ2-1): DTGVSQNPRHKITKRGQNVTFRCDPISEHNRLYWYRQTLGQGPEFLTYFQNEAQLEKSRLLSDRFSAERPKGSFSTLEIQRTEQGDSAMYLCASSLAGQGAGEQFFGPGTRLTVL.

This clone was seen just once. This rearrangement joins TRBV5-1 to TRBJ2-7; D is ambiguous. Trimming shortened V by 1 base and J by 1 base, and 6 bases separated the two germline ends. There are 13 residues in the CDR3. Germline V CDR1 and CDR2: SGHRS, YFSETQ. As DNA, the CDR3 is TGCGCCAGCAGCTTGTACGGTTCCTACGAGCAGTACTTC. The encoded protein is CASSLYGSYEQYF.

V gene TRBV7-8 combines with J gene TRBJ2-3; no clear D. This CDR3 spans 16 amino acids. The V and J ends lost 5 bases and 0 bases respectively, with 15 bases between them. Germline loops: CDR1 SGHVS, CDR2 FQNEAQ. DNA for the CDR3: TGTGCCAGCAGCCTCCGACCGGTACTAAGCACAGATACGCAGTATTTT. It codes for CASSLRPVLSTDTQYF.

The chain recombines TRBV28 with TRBJ2-3; 11 positions match TRBD2. The CDR3 is 15 amino acids. Losses at the gene ends were 6 bases for V and 3 bases for J; bases not matched to a gene: 5. The germline CDR1 and CDR2 sequences are MDHEN and SYDVKM. CDR3 DNA: TGTGCCAGCAGACCCCCTAGCGGGAGGACAGATACGCAGTATTTT. Its protein is CASRPPSGRTDTQYF.

DNA for the CDR3: TGCGCCAGCAGCTCTGGACTAGCGACAGATACGCAGTATTTT. This sequence encodes CASSSGLATDTQYF. The chain couples TRBV5-1 to TRBJ2-3; the match to TRBD2 covers 9 bases. The CDR3 loop spans 14 amino acids. After removal of 3 bases from V and 3 bases from J, the junction contained 2 bases not matched to a gene. The germline CDR1 and CDR2 sequences are SGHRS and YFSETQ.

The chain recombines TRBV6-5 with TRBJ1-1; the D gene is possibly TRBD1 (6 bases). The germline V gene has CDR1 MNHEY and CDR2 SVGAGI. The CDR3 totals 13 residues. Trimming removed 6 bases at V and 13 bases at J, with 21 bases between. CDR3 amino acids: CASRGRRGLFGFF. CDR3 coding DNA: TGTGCCAGCAGGGGGCGTCGGGGGCTTTTTGGTTTCTTT.

This chain uses TRBV5-1 with TRBJ2-7, with TRBD2 matching 10 bases. This CDR3 contains 18 residues. The germline V gene encodes CDR1 SGHRS and CDR2 YFSETQ. The junction had 14 bases not matched to a gene; V was cut back by 3 bases and J by 2 bases. The CDR3 sequence is CASSWTSGDSFATYEQYF. The CDR3 DNA sequence: TGCGCCAGCAGCTGGACTAGCGGTGACTCGTTTGCCACCTACGAGCAGTACTTC.

The genes are TRBV5-4 and TRBJ1-1; D is uncertain. The CDR3 runs to 13 residues. The V and J ends lost 4 bases and 3 bases respectively, with 10 bases between them. The germline V gene has CDR1 SGHNT and CDR2 YYREEE (reference sequence). The CDR3 DNA reads TGTGCCAGCAGCCTCGACACCGACACTGAAGCTTTCTTT. Encoded protein: CASSLDTDTEAFF.

This clone was detected once. The V and J genes are TRBV7-9 and TRBJ1-2; D not certain. V shed 4 bases and J shed 8 bases, with 11 bases lying between them. Germline lookup yields CDR1 SEHNR and CDR2 FQNEAQ (reference sequence). The CDR3 length is 12 residues. The CDR3 DNA follows: TGTGCCAGCAGCTCCTCATCAGGAGGCTACACCTTC. This translates into CASSSSSGGYTF.

The rearrangement joins TRBV18 to TRBJ1-3, with D hard to call. Germline CDR1 KGHSH, CDR2 LQKENI. V was cut by 0 bases and J by 0 bases, with 9 bases left in between. The CDR3 is 16 amino acids. CDR3 DNA sequence: TGTGCCAGCTCACCACCTCACGGAAGCTCTGGAAACACCATATATTTT. As protein: CASSPPHGSSGNTIYF.